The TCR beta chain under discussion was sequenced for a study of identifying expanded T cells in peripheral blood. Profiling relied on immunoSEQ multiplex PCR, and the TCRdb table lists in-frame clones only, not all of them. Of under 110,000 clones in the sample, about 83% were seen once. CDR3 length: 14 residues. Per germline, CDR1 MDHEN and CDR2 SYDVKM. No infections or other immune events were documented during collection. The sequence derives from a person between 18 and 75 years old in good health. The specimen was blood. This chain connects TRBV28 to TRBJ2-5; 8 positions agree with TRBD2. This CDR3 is CASGGQPYQETQYF. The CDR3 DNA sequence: TGTGCTTCGGGGGGGCAGCCGTACCAAGAGACCCAGTACTTC.